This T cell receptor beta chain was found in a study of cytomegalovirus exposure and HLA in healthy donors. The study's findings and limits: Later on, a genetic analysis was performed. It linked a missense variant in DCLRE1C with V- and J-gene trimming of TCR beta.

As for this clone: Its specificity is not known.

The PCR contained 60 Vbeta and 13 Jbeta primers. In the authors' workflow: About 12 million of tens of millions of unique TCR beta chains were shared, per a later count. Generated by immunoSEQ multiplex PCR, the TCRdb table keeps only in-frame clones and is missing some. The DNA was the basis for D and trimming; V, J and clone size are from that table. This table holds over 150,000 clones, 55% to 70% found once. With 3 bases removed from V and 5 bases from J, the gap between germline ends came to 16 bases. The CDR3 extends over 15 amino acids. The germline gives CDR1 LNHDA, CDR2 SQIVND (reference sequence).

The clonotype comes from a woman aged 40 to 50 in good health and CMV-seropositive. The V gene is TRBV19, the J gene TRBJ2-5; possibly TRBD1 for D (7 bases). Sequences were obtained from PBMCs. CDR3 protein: CASSIGRAGGETQYF. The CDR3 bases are TGTGCCAGTAGTATTGGCCGGGCAGGGGGGGAGACCCAGTACTTC.